The 30 T cell receptor beta chains below were found in one sample sequenced in a study of cytomegalovirus exposure and HLA in healthy donors. Both 60 Vbeta primers and 13 Jbeta primers went into the PCR. Using immunoSEQ multiplex PCR, the repertoire was profiled, and TCRdb retains in-frame clones only, with some absent. The sample includes 95,000 to 150,000 clones, 15% to 17% of them seen just once. Sequencing was carried out using PBMCs. The receptors stem from a woman aged 18 to 35 in good health and CMV-seronegative.

This clone came up a few times. The genes are TRBV29-1 and TRBJ2-1; maybe TRBD2 (6 bases). Per the germline V gene, CDR1 is SQVTM and CDR2 is ANQGSEA. The CDR3 is 18 amino acids. V was clipped by 3 bases and J by 1 base, with 22 bases between them. The CDR3 reads CSVDSLPIAAASYNEQFF. CDR3 DNA: TGCAGCGTTGATTCCCTACCTATAGCGGCCGCTTCCTACAATGAGCAGTTCTTC.

This chain joins TRBV7-3 and TRBJ2-2; D remains unclear. The length of the CDR3 is 14 residues. CDR1 SGHTA and CDR2 FQGTGA come from the germline V gene. Trimming cost V 5 bases and J 3 bases, with 10 bases left between them. The CDR3 protein is CASSPGSYTGELFF. CDR3 coding DNA: TGTGCCAGCAGCCCAGGAAGTTACACCGGGGAGCTGTTTTTT.

The chain employs TRBV2 and TRBJ2-7; D gene ambiguous. The germline CDR1 and CDR2 sequences are SNHLY and FYNNEI. V lost 7 bases and J 0 bases, leaving 10 bases between the germline ends. The CDR3 is 13 residues long. The DNA of the CDR3 is TGTGCCAGCACCCCCCGGGTCTCCTACGAGCAGTACTTC. Its translation: CASTPRVSYEQYF. Complete variable domain (other parts from reference TRBV2 and TRBJ2-7): EPEVTQTPSHQVTQMGQEVILRCVPISNHLYFYWYRQILGQKVEFLVSFYNNEISEKSEIFDDQFSVERPDGSNFTLKIRSTKLEDSAMYFCASTPRVSYEQYFGPGTRLTVT.

The J gene is TRBJ2-2, the V gene TRBV28; D is unclear. Between the trimmed V and J ends, which lost 4 bases and 0 bases, there was a span of 12 bases. The CDR3 sequence is 16 residues long. Germline V gene lookup returns CDR1 MDHEN and CDR2 SYDVKM. The CDR3 protein is CASSSHEQTNTGELFF. CDR3 nucleotide sequence: TGTGCCAGCAGTTCCCATGAACAGACGAACACCGGGGAGCTGTTTTTT.

This clone was picked up a small number of times. The chain carries TRBV30 and TRBJ2-7, with D hard to call. This CDR3 has 11 residues. Germline CDR1 GTSNPN, CDR2 SVGIG (reference sequence). Trimming shortened V by 2 bases and J by 0 bases, and 2 bases separated the two germline ends. The CDR3, as DNA: TGTGCCTGGAGTCTCTCCTACGAGCAGTACTTC. Translation: CAWSLSYEQYF.

The chain uses TRBV5-4 and TRBJ2-5, with 8 bases fitting TRBD2. The germline V gene encodes CDR1 SGHNT and CDR2 YYREEE (reference sequence). Trimming at V came to 5 bases and at J to 1 base, leaving 7 bases not matched to a gene. The length of the CDR3 is 15 residues. The CDR3 loop reads CASSNGTSFQETQYF. CDR3 coding DNA: TGTGCCAGCAGTAATGGGACTAGTTTCCAAGAGACCCAGTACTTC.

The V gene is TRBV30, the J gene TRBJ2-3; D remains ambiguous. The germline V gene has CDR1 GTSNPN and CDR2 SVGIG (reference sequence). The V end was cut by 1 base, the J end by 6 bases, with 2 bases between. This CDR3 is built from 10 residues. This CDR3 is CAWSADTQYF. CDR3 nucleotide sequence: TGTGCCTGGAGTGCTGATACGCAGTATTTT.

This clone has just a few counts. The chain has TRBV5-1 and TRBJ2-7; TRBD1 is a possible D gene (5 bases). Germline V gene sequence: CDR1 SGHRS, CDR2 YFSETQ. The CDR3 is 14 amino acids. Deletions cut 4 bases from V and 2 bases from J, with 13 bases between. The CDR3 spells CASSPPGITYEQYF. The CDR3 DNA reads as TGCGCCAGCAGCCCTCCAGGGATTACCTACGAGCAGTACTTC.

CDR3: CASDQGSPMNTEAFF. The DNA for the CDR3 is TGTGCCAGCGACCAGGGATCCCCCATGAACACTGAAGCTTTCTTT. This chain links TRBV2 with TRBJ1-1, with D possibly TRBD1 on 5 matching bases. Looked up from germline, CDR1 is SNHLY and CDR2 is FYNNEI. This CDR3 has 15 amino acids. V lost 8 bases, J lost 0 bases, and 16 bases lay in between.

This clone has more than one count but fewer than ten. V gene TRBV6-6 combines with J gene TRBJ2-2; D possibly corresponds to TRBD1 (6 bases). V was cut by 6 bases and J by 4 bases, with 15 bases left in between. The CDR3 covers 15 residues. Germline CDR1 and CDR2: MNHNY and SVGAGI (reference sequence). The CDR3, as DNA: TGTGCCAGCAGCCTCACAGGGCCGACCACCGGGGAGCTGTTTTTT. Encoded protein: CASSLTGPTTGELFF.

The chain employs TRBV27 and TRBJ1-1; D gene uncertain. V lost 7 bases and J 5 bases, leaving 26 bases between the germline ends. The CDR3 sequence is 17 residues long. The V gene's germline CDR1 is MNHEY and CDR2 SMNVEV (reference sequence). CDR3 protein: CASTPLISRGGRTEAFF. The CDR3 bases are TGTGCCAGCACCCCCCTAATTTCCCGAGGAGGACGGACTGAAGCTTTCTTT.

V is TRBV6-1 and J is TRBJ2-1; possible D gene TRBD1, 5 bases. Germline CDR1 is MNHNS and CDR2 is SASEGT. The CDR3 covers 14 residues. Trimming left V 4 bases short and J 7 bases short, with 14 bases between. The CDR3 DNA reads as TGTGCCAGCAGTGTTGTGGGCAGGGATAATGAGCAGTTCTTC. This encodes CASSVVGRDNEQFF.

The chain couples TRBV28 to TRBJ1-1, with 10 nucleotides matching TRBD1. The V gene's germline CDR1 is MDHEN and CDR2 SYDVKM. CDR3 size: 16 residues. Trimming at V came to 2 bases and at J to 4 bases, leaving 7 bases not matched to a gene. CDR3 amino acids: CASSLDRGQIATEAFF. As DNA, the CDR3 is TGTGCCAGCAGTTTAGACAGGGGGCAGATAGCCACTGAAGCTTTCTTT. Variable domain in full (rest from reference TRBV28 and TRBJ1-1): DVKVTQSSRYLVKRTGEKVFLECVQDMDHENMFWYRQDPGLGLRLIYFSYDVKMKEKGDIPEGYSVSREKKERFSLILESASTNQTSMYLCASSLDRGQIATEAFFGQGTRLTVV.

This clone was counted between two and nine times. The rearrangement links TRBV30 to TRBJ1-5; no reliable D call. V dropped 8 bases and J dropped 0 bases, with 14 bases sitting between them. Germline V gene sequence: CDR1 GTSNPN, CDR2 SVGIG (reference sequence). This CDR3 is built from 14 residues. The CDR3 nucleotides read TGTGCCAACCTCTTATACAGTAGCAATCAGCCCCAGCATTTT. It codes for CANLLYSSNQPQHF.

This clone has a handful of counts. The chain couples TRBV10-2 to TRBJ1-2, with no clear D. The CDR3 is made up of 15 amino acids. Germline lookup yields CDR1 WSHSY and CDR2 SAAADI. V was shortened by 1 base and J by 3 bases, with 12 bases between the two germline ends. CDR3 sequence reads: CASSELNRGHYGYTF. The CDR3 coding sequence is TGCGCCAGCAGTGAGTTAAACCGGGGTCACTATGGCTACACCTTC.

The rearrangement links TRBV10-2 to TRBJ2-7, with TRBD1 matching over 10 bases. This CDR3 is 15 amino acids long. Germline trimming cut 6 bases from V and 2 bases from J; bases unmatched to any gene: 7. Germline lookup yields CDR1 WSHSY and CDR2 SAAADI. The CDR3 loop reads CASSPRDRGTYEQYF. CDR3 nucleotides: TGCGCCAGCAGCCCCCGGGACAGGGGAACCTACGAGCAGTACTTC.

This clone has only a few counts. The chain combines TRBV12-5 with TRBJ2-3, with D perhaps TRBD1 (5 bases). The CDR3 length is 12 residues. V lost 7 bases to trimming and J lost 7 bases, with 12 bases between them. The V gene's germline CDR1 is LGHNT and CDR2 FRNRAP. CDR3 in amino acids: CASAPNRYTQYF. In nucleotides, the CDR3 is TGTGCTAGTGCCCCCAACAGGTATACGCAGTATTTT.

The chain combines TRBV4-3 with TRBJ1-4; weak D call: TRBD1 (5 bases). The CDR3 is made up of 14 amino acids. V shed 6 bases and J shed 4 bases, with 12 bases lying between them. The germline V gene encodes CDR1 LGHNA and CDR2 YSLEER. The CDR3 coding sequence is TGCGCCAGCAGTAGGGGAAACTATAATGAAAAACTGTTTTTT. The encoded protein is CASSRGNYNEKLFF.

This clone was seen a few times. The rearrangement uses TRBV6-1 and TRBJ2-2; D not certain. CDR3 length equals 15 residues. Trimming removed 3 bases from V and 0 bases from J, with 8 bases in between. Germline CDR1 reads MNHNS; CDR2 reads SASEGT. The CDR3 nucleotides read TGTGCCAGCAGTGAGCAGCGCGCGAACACCGGGGAGCTGTTTTTT. It encodes CASSEQRANTGELFF.

This clone showed up just a few times. The chain couples TRBV5-1 to TRBJ2-7; 9 bases fit TRBD1. Germline CDR1 is SGHRS and CDR2 is YFSETQ. The CDR3 consists of 16 residues. The V gene end was trimmed by 4 bases and the J gene end by 0 bases; junction bases not matched to a gene: 8. The chain's CDR3 is CASSPQGDRVSYEQYF. Here the CDR3 DNA reads TGCGCCAGCAGCCCACAGGGGGACAGGGTCTCCTACGAGCAGTACTTC. Combining the CDR3 with reference TRBV5-1 and TRBJ2-7 gives the whole variable domain KAGVTQTPRYLIKTRGQQVTLSCSPISGHRSVSWYQQTPGQGLQFLFEYFSETQRNKGNFPGRFSGRQFSNSRSEMNVSTLELGDSALYLCASSPQGDRVSYEQYFGPGTRLTVT.

This clone was recorded a few times. The chain couples TRBV29-1 to TRBJ2-7; 11 positions agree with TRBD2. CDR1 and CDR2 (germline): SQVTM, ANQGSEA. The V and J ends lost 4 bases and 0 bases, in that order; junction bases with no gene match: 11. The CDR3 covers 17 residues. The CDR3 sequence: CSVAGSGGGLSSYEQYF. The DNA of the CDR3 is TGCAGCGTTGCGGGTAGCGGGGGGGGCCTCTCCTCCTACGAGCAGTACTTC.

This clone turned up a few times. This chain joins TRBV7-9 and TRBJ1-3; D is perhaps TRBD1 (5 bases). CDR3 length: 15 residues. In germline, CDR1 is SEHNR, CDR2 FQNEAQ (reference sequence). Trimming shortened V by 4 bases and J by 4 bases, and 14 bases separated the two germline ends. This CDR3 reads CASSSKSGAGNTIYF. CDR3 DNA sequence: TGTGCCAGCAGCTCCAAAAGCGGGGCGGGAAACACCATATATTTT.

A single count supports this clone. V usage is TRBV6-5 and J usage is TRBJ1-4, with 7 bases identical to TRBD1. CDR3 length: 14 amino acids. Germline CDR1 reads MNHEY; CDR2 reads SVGAGI. J gave up 6 bases and V 6 bases, and 7 bases lay outside the gene matches. CDR3 DNA: TGTGCCAGCAGACCCAGGGACAGATATGAAAAACTGTTTTTT. This codes for CASRPRDRYEKLFF.

The rearrangement links TRBV21-1 to TRBJ1-5. TRBV21-1 is a known pseudogene. This CDR3 is 16 amino acids long. The CDR3 DNA sequence: TGTGCCAGCAGCCAGTGGGCGGGGGGCCTCAATCAGCCCCAGCATTTT. It is translated as CASSQWAGGLNQPQHF.

This chain links TRBV20-1 with TRBJ1-2; unclear D gene. With 3 bases removed from V and 4 bases from J, the gap between germline ends came to 6 bases. CDR1 and CDR2 (germline): DFQATT, SNEGSKA (reference sequence). The CDR3 is 11 residues long. CDR3 bases: TGCAGTGCTAGTCGTCCCTATGGCTACACCTTC. Encoded protein: CSASRPYGYTF.

J is TRBJ2-2 and V is TRBV9; D is perhaps TRBD2 (6 bases). The CDR3 sequence is 16 residues long. Germline loops: CDR1 SGDLS, CDR2 YYNGEE. Trimming removed 3 bases from V and 0 bases from J, with 12 bases in between. The CDR3 loop reads CASSGGTIANTGELFF. In DNA, the CDR3 is TGTGCCAGCAGCGGCGGGACCATCGCGAACACCGGGGAGCTGTTTTTT. Using reference TRBV9 and TRBJ2-2 for the parts outside the CDR3, the full variable domain is DSGVTQTPKHLITATGQRVTLRCSPRSGDLSVYWYQQSLDQGLQFLIQYYNGEERAKGNILERFSAQQFPDLHSELNLSSLELGDSALYFCASSGGTIANTGELFFGEGSRLTVL.

The chain carries TRBV5-1 and TRBJ2-5; 7 bases map to TRBD1. The assigned J gene may be wrong: the sequence end matches TRBJ2-7 better. The length of the CDR3 is 15 residues. Per the germline V gene, CDR1 is SGHRS and CDR2 is YFSETQ. The CDR3 protein is CASTNTGTAFGEQYF. The CDR3 DNA sequence: TGCGCCAGCACCAATACCGGGACAGCCTTTGGCGAGCAGTACTTC.

This clone was detected only a few times. This rearrangement joins TRBV2 to TRBJ1-5; D gene uncertain. V was pared by 8 bases and J by 7 bases, with 15 bases between. Germline CDR1 reads SNHLY; CDR2 reads FYNNEI. The CDR3 has 13 amino acids. DNA of the CDR3: TGTGCCAGCTCCCTCCCGGCGGGACAGCCCCAGCATTTT. It codes for CASSLPAGQPQHF.

V is TRBV2 and J is TRBJ1-1; D gene ambiguous. Trimming took 5 bases from V and 11 from J, leaving 18 bases between them. The germline V gene encodes CDR1 SNHLY and CDR2 FYNNEI. This CDR3 comprises 13 residues. As DNA, the CDR3 is TGTGCCAGCAGTACGCAATTGGGCAGGCTTGCTTTCTTT. As protein: CASSTQLGRLAFF.

Here the CDR3 DNA reads TGCGCCAGCAGCCAAGGAGGATGGCAGATGAACACTGAAGCTTTCTTT. Its translation is CASSQGGWQMNTEAFF. This chain joins TRBV4-1 and TRBJ1-1; D gene uncertain. The V end was cut by 1 base, the J end by 0 bases, with 12 bases between. CDR1 and CDR2 from the germline V gene are MGHRA and YSYEKL. CDR3 length: 16 residues.